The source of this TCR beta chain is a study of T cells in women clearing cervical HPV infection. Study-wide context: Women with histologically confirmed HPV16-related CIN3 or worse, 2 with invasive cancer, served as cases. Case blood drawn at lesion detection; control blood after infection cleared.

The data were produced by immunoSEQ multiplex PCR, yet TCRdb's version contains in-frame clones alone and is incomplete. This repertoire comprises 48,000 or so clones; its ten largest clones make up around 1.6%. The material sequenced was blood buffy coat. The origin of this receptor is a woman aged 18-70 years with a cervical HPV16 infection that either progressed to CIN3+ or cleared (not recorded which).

The CDR3 loop reads CASSLRTASGNTIYF. CDR3 DNA (partial): TGTGCCAGCAGCCTAAGGACAGCGAGTGGAAACACC. This chain connects TRBV11-2 to TRBJ1-3; TRBD1 might be the D (6 bases). The read ends 3 residues shy of where the CDR3 ends; the end is completed using the germline J gene. V gave up 5 bases and J gave up 3 bases, with 14 bases separating them. The CDR3 totals 15 residues. CDR1 SGHAT and CDR2 FQNNGV come from the germline V gene. Complete variable domain (other parts from reference TRBV11-2 and TRBJ1-3): EAGVAQSPRYKIIEKRQSVAFWCNPISGHATLYWYQQILGQGPKLLIQFQNNGVVDDSQLPKDRFSAERLKGVDSTLKIQPAKLEDSAVYLCASSLRTASGNTIYFGEGSWLTVV.